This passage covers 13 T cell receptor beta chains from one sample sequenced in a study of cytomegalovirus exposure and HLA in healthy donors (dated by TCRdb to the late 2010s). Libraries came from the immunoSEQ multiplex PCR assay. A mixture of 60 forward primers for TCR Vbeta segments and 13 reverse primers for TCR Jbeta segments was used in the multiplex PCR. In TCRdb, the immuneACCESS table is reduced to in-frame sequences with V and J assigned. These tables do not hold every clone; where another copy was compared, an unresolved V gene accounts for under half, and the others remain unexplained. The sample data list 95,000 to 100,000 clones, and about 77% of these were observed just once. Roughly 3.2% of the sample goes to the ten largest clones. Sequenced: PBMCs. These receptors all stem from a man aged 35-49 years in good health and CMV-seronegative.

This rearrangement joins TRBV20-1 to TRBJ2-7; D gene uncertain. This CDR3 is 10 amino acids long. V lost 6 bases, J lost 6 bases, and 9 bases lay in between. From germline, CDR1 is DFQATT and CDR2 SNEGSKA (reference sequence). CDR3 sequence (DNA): TGCAGTGCCCTAGGAGTCGAGCAGTACTTC. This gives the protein CSALGVEQYF.

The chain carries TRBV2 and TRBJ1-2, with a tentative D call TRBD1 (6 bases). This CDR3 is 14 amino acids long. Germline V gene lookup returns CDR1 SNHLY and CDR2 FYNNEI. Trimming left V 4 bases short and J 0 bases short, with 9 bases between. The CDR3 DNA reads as TGTGCCAGCAGTGGGGCAGGGGCTAACTATGGCTACACCTTC. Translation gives CASSGAGANYGYTF.

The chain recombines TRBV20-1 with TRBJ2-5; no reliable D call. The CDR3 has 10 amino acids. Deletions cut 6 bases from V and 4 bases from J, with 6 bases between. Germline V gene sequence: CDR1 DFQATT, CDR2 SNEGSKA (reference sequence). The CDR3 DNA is TGCAGTGCCTGGAGAGAGACCCAGTACTTC. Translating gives CSAWRETQYF.

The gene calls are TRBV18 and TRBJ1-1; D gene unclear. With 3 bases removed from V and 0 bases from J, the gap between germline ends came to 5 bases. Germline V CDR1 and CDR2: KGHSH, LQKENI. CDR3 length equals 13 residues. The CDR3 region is CASSPRVNTEAFF. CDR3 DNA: TGTGCCAGCTCACCGAGAGTGAACACTGAAGCTTTCTTT.

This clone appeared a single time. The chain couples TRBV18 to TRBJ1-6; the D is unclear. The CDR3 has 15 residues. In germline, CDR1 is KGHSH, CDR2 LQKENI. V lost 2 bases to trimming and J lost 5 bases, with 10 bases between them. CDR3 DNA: TGTGCCAGCTCACCAAAGCACAGTGATAATTCACCCCTCCACTTT. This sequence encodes CASSPKHSDNSPLHF.

CDR3 amino acids: CAWKTGGHANNSPLHF. The CDR3 DNA reads TGTGCCTGGAAGACAGGGGGTCATGCCAATAATTCACCCCTCCACTTT. The chain joins TRBV30 to TRBJ1-6, with 9 bases fitting TRBD1. V was clipped by 4 bases and J by 5 bases; unmatched bases: 9. Per germline, CDR1 GTSNPN and CDR2 SVGIG (reference sequence). The CDR3 is 16 amino acids.

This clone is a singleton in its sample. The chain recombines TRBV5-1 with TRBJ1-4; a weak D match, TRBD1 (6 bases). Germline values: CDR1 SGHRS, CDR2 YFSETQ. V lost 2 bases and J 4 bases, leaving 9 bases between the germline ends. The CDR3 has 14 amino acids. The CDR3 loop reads CASSLGQLNEKLFF. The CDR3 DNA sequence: TGCGCCAGCAGCTTAGGACAGCTTAATGAAAAACTGTTTTTT.

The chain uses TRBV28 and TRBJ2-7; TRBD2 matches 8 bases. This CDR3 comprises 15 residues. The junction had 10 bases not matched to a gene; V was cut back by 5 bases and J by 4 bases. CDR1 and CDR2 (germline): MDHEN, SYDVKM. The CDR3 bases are TGTGCCAGCAGTCCCACCACGGGAGGGTCTTACGAGCAGTACTTC. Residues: CASSPTTGGSYEQYF.

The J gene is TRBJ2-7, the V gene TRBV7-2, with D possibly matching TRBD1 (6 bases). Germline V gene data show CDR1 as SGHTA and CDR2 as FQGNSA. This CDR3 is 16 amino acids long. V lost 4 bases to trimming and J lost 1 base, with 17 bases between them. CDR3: CASSYLTRTGSYEQYF. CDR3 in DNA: TGTGCCAGCAGCTATTTGACCCGAACAGGGTCCTACGAGCAGTACTTC. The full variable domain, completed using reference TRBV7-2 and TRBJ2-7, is GAGVSQSPSNKVTEKGKDVELRCDPISGHTALYWYRQSLGQGLEFLIYFQGNSAPDKSGLPSDRFSAERTGGSVSTLTIQRTQQEDSAVYLCASSYLTRTGSYEQYFGPGTRLTVT.

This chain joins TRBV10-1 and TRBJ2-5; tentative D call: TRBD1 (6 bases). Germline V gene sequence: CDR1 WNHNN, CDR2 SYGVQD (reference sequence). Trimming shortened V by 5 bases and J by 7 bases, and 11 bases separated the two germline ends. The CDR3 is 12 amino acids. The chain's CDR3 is CASSFEGGTQYF. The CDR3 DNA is TGCGCCAGCAGTTTCGAAGGGGGGACCCAGTACTTC.

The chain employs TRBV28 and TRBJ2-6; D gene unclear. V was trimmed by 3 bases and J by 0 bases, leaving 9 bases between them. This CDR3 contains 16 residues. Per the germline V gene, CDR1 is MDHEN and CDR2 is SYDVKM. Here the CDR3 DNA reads TGTGCCAGCAGTTTTGCCAGGAACTCTGGGGCCAACGTCCTGACTTTC. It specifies CASSFARNSGANVLTF.

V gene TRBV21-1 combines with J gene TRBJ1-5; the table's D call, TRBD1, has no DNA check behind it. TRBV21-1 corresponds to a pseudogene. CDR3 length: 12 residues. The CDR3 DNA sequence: TGTGCCGGAAAACAGGGGGATCAGCCCCAGCATTTT. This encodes CAGKQGDQPQHF.

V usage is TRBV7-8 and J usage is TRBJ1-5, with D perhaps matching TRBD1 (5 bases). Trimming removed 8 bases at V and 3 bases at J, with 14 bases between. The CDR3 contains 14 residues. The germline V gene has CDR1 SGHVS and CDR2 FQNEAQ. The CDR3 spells CASGSSGDNQPQHF. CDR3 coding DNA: TGTGCCAGCGGGTCATCGGGGGACAATCAGCCCCAGCATTTT.